Listed below are T cell receptor beta chains from one sample, sequenced in a study of CD4 T cells in relation to SARS-CoV-2 and coronaviruses. Here immunoSEQ multiplex PCR was the method, and the copy in TCRdb shows in-frame clones only, minus some. The top ten hold 18% of the sample, which has approximately 25,000 clones, roughly 80% seen once. The antigens for these receptors are not known. The sample comprised CD4+ T cells from PBMCs, cultured in vitro. The source of these receptors is a human donor in good health. CDR3s include the opening cysteine and the closing phenylalanine or tryptophan. D genes are given only for firm matches. Some rows have no size entry. The others give once, few or many, or a class for an expanded clone.

>TRBJ2-3|TRBV5-5|TRBD2|-
CASSWGLAAMSSDTQYF
TGTGCCAGCAGCTGGGGACTAGCGGCAATGTCTTCGGATACGCAGTATTTT
>TRBJ2-1|TRBV5-1|TRBD2|-
CASSIRTSGSNEQFF
TGCGCCAGCAGCATCCGGACTAGCGGGAGCAATGAGCAGTTCTTC
>TRBJ1-1|TRBV9|-|-
CASSVRREGAEAFF
TGTGCCAGCAGCGTACGGCGGGAAGGGGCTGAAGCTTTCTTT
>TRBJ1-2|TRBV4-1|-|-
CASSQDGRDGGYTF
TGCGCCAGCAGCCAAGATGGGAGGGACGGCGGCTACACCTTC
>TRBJ1-3|TRBV24-1|TRBD1|-
CATSDSGQGSGNTIYF
TGTGCCACCAGTGACTCGGGACAGGGCTCTGGAAACACCATATATTTT
>TRBJ1-6|TRBV6-1|-|-
CATSDTRGYSPLHF
TGTGCCACCAGTGACACCAGGGGTTATTCACCCCTCCACTTT
>TRBJ2-2|TRBV5-1|-|-
CASSPPGNTGELFF
TGCGCCAGCAGCCCGCCCGGGAACACCGGGGAGCTGTTTTTT
>TRBJ1-5|TRBV19|-|few
CASSIGQNHQPQHF
TGTGCCAGTAGTATAGGCCAGAACCATCAGCCCCAGCATTTT
>TRBJ2-7|TRBV5-1|-|-
CASTLDRDYEQYF
TGCGCCAGCACTCTGGACAGAGACTACGAGCAGTACTTC
>TRBJ1-5|TRBV7-2|-|few
CASSLRGGNQPQHF
TGTGCCAGCAGCTTGCGGGGTGGCAATCAGCCCCAGCATTTT
>TRBJ1-1|TRBV18|-|-
CASSPQDSSRTEAFF
TGTGCCAGCTCACCCCAGGACAGCAGTCGCACTGAAGCTTTCTTT
>TRBJ2-1|TRBV5-1|TRBD2|few
CASSLAGTTNEQFF
TGCGCCAGCAGCTTGGCCGGGACTACCAATGAGCAGTTCTTC
>TRBJ1-2|TRBV28|TRBD1|once
CASSPILTGGDGYTF
TGTGCCAGCAGTCCAATCCTAACAGGGGGCGATGGCTACACCTTC
>TRBJ2-3|TRBV7-6|TRBD2|-
CASSLGGGLTDTQYF
TGTGCCAGCAGCTTAGGCGGGGGGCTCACAGATACGCAGTATTTT
>TRBJ1-2|TRBV6-1|-|-
CASSEATGGNYGYTF
TGTGCCAGCAGTGAAGCAACAGGAGGAAACTATGGCTACACCTTC
>TRBJ1-4|TRBV25-1|-|-
CASSTAGAPGNEKLFF
TGTGCCAGCAGCACCGCAGGGGCTCCCGGAAATGAAAAACTGTTTTTT
>TRBJ2-7|TRBV24-1|-|-
CATSDSELAYEQYF
TGTGCCACCAGTGATTCGGAACTAGCCTACGAGCAGTACTTC